This TCR beta chain came from a study of blood T cell repertoires in COVID-19. Study as a whole: The recovered donors of Cohort 3 showed two negative PCRs, clearance, or symptom resolution. The United States, Italy and Spain supplied acute and convalescent COVID-19 samples. Sources were T cells, B-cell-depleted T cells, or PBMCs; the material itself was cDNA or gDNA.

The ends were cut back, 0 bases at V and 2 bases at J, with 14 bases in the middle. CDR1 and CDR2 (germline): SGHDT, YYEEEE. The CDR3 is 16 residues long. Participants were aged about 18 to 95 years, lived in over 20 US areas, and enrolled virtually. The repertoire was sequenced with immunoSEQ multiplex PCR; TCRdb's copy has only in-frame clones and lacks some. The table lists 120,000 to 150,000 clones, over 70% of them singletons. The sequenced sample was PBMCs or T cells enriched from blood (not recorded which). V and J are TRBV5-6 and TRBJ2-5; the D gene is possibly TRBD2 (6 bases). The TCR sequence derives from a man aged 50-59 years in a cohort exposed to, infected with or recovered from COVID-19 (not recorded which). CDR3 coding DNA: TGTGCCAGCAGCTTGGTGATCGGGGCGGGGCAAGAGACCCAGTACTTC. Its translation: CASSLVIGAGQETQYF.